There are a few counts of the clone carrying this TCR beta chain. This record belongs to a study of T cell repertoires in cytomegalovirus infection. Germline-derived CDR1 and CDR2 are DFQATT and SNEGSKA (reference sequence). V lost 6 bases and J lost 2, with 5 bases in between. This CDR3 is 11 amino acids long. TCRdb fed the reads into MiXCR, producing one record per CDR3 protein. The sample includes a few hundred thousand distinct CDR3 sequences, more than 8% of them seen just once. V is TRBV20-1 and J is TRBJ1-3; no definite D call. The receptor was isolated from a human donor in good health (CMV status not recorded). Some clones in this sample may be carry-over from other donors' samples. Input material: PBMCs. The CDR3 bases are TGCAGTGCCCTTACTGGAAACACCATATATTTT. Translated: CSALTGNTIYF.